This T cell receptor delta chain was recorded in a study of delta chains in infants with herpesvirus infections. Reverse transcription of PBMC RNA used primers specific for the gamma and delta chains. TCRdb reapplied CATT to the RT-PCR reads. Among about 1,500 delta-chain clones listed, 30% to 35% were seen once. Trimming removed 3 bases from V and 0 bases from J, with 7 bases in between. Germline CDR1 and CDR2: GEAIGNYY and EKD. This CDR3 is built from 13 residues. The specimen was peripheral blood, collected at time point 1 of longitudinal follow-up. The receptor was isolated from a human donor who was a Ugandan infant, either HIV-exposed or HIV-unexposed (not recorded which). The V and J genes are TRDV2 and TRDJ1; a possible D gene is TRDD3 (5 bases). CDR3 sequence: CACDLLDTDKLIF. The DNA of the CDR3 is TGTGCCTGTGACCTACTGGACACCGATAAACTCATCTTT.